This is a list of T cell receptor beta chains from one sample in a study of blood T cell repertoires in COVID-19. TCRdb's copy holds only in-frame clones and misses some; the assay was immunoSEQ multiplex PCR. Of approximately 120,000 clones in the sample, around 86% were seen once. The specimen sequenced was peripheral blood. The source of these receptors is an elderly woman with acute or convalescent COVID-19. CDR3s include the opening cysteine and the closing phenylalanine or tryptophan. The D gene is left open where the match is weak. Some rows have no size entry. The others give once, few or many, or a class for an expanded clone.

size,V,J,D,CDR3,DNA
NA,TRBV5-8,TRBJ2-3,NA,CASSWRVGEADTQYF,TGTGCCAGCAGCTGGAGGGTAGGCGAAGCAGATACGCAGTATTTT
NA,TRBV4-1,TRBJ1-1,NA,CASSQVASYEAFF,TGCGCCAGCAGCCAAGTAGCAAGTTATGAAGCTTTCTTT
NA,TRBV5-1,TRBJ1-1,NA,CASSSTGNTEAFF,TGCGCCAGCAGCTCGACAGGGAACACTGAAGCTTTCTTT
few,TRBV7-3,TRBJ2-2,NA,CASSFFGTRNTGELFF,TGTGCCAGCAGCTTCTTCGGGACAAGGAACACCGGGGAGCTGTTTTTT
NA,TRBV19,TRBJ1-5,NA,CASSIGLRFNQPQHF,TGTGCCAGTAGTATTGGGCTCAGATTCAATCAGCCCCAGCATTTT
once,TRBV2,TRBJ2-1,TRBD1,CASGDSYNEQFF,TGTGCCAGCGGGGACAGCTACAATGAGCAGTTCTTC
once,TRBV7-2,TRBJ2-7,NA,CASSLVEASHEQYF,TGTGCCAGCAGCTTAGTCGAGGCAAGCCACGAGCAGTACTTC
once,TRBV10-2,TRBJ1-1,NA,CASSATVLEAFF,TGCGCCAGCAGTGCGACAGTTCTTGAAGCTTTCTTT
NA,TRBV5-5,TRBJ1-2,TRBD1,CASSLARTGAYRGGYTF,TGTGCCAGCAGCTTGGCTCGGACAGGGGCCTACCGCGGAGGCTACACCTTC
NA,TRBV18,TRBJ2-1,NA,CASSPSLGPLPLGRDNEQFF,TGTGCCAGCTCACCAAGCCTAGGCCCCCTCCCCCTGGGCAGGGACAATGAGCAGTTCTTC
NA,TRBV12-3/TRBV12-4,TRBJ1-1,NA,CASSLGFGAEAFF,TGTGCCAGCAGTTTAGGGTTCGGAGCTGAAGCTTTCTTT
NA,TRBV15,TRBJ2-1,NA,CATGAGGFYNEQFF,TGTGCCACCGGCGCCGGGGGTTTCTACAATGAGCAGTTCTTC
NA,TRBV29-1,TRBJ1-2,NA,CSVRDTGIGYTF,TGCAGCGTAAGAGACACAGGGATAGGCTACACCTTC
NA,TRBV19,TRBJ1-5,TRBD1,CASSSMDRGLNQPQHF,TGTGCCAGTAGTTCTATGGACAGGGGGCTAAATCAGCCCCAGCATTTT
NA,TRBV10-3,TRBJ1-3,NA,CALGTSGNTIYF,TGTGCCCTTGGGACATCTGGAAACACCATATATTTT
NA,TRBV2,TRBJ1-1,NA,CASSHPQTGINTEAFF,TGTGCCAGCAGTCATCCGCAGACAGGTATCAACACTGAAGCTTTCTTT
NA,TRBV5-4,TRBJ1-6,NA,CASSLGHTNNSPLHF,TGTGCCAGCAGCTTGGGGCATACCAATAATTCACCCCTCCACTTT
NA,TRBV9,TRBJ1-2,NA,CASSVGPEGMGVGGYTF,TGTGCCAGCAGCGTAGGCCCCGAGGGCATGGGTGTAGGCGGCTACACCTTC
NA,TRBV2,TRBJ1-5,NA,CASSGTESRQPQHF,TGTGCCAGCAGTGGTACAGAGTCCAGACAGCCCCAGCATTTT
NA,TRBV10-3,TRBJ1-1,NA,CAISDPVNTEAFF,TGTGCCATCAGTGACCCAGTGAACACTGAAGCTTTCTTT
few,TRBV2,TRBJ1-4,NA,CASRQQGLNEKLFF,TGTGCCAGCAGACAACAGGGTCTTAATGAAAAACTGTTTTTT
NA,TRBV27,TRBJ2-7,TRBD2,CASSLWTSGSTYEQYF,TGTGCCAGCAGTCTCTGGACTAGCGGGTCAACCTACGAGCAGTACTTC
NA,TRBV29-1,TRBJ1-1,NA,CSVEDLFGGFEAFF,TGCAGCGTTGAAGATCTGTTCGGAGGATTTGAAGCTTTCTTT
NA,TRBV2,TRBJ1-3,NA,CASSGEGLLVGNTIYF,TGTGCCAGCAGTGGCGAGGGACTTCTGGTCGGAAACACCATATATTTT
NA,TRBV5-3,TRBJ1-1,TRBD1,CARSRTDRGQAGTEAFF,TGTGCCAGAAGCCGAACGGACAGGGGGCAGGCGGGCACTGAAGCTTTCTTT
NA,TRBV15,TRBJ1-1,TRBD1,CATSRQGAETEAFF,TGTGCCACCAGCAGACAGGGGGCTGAGACTGAAGCTTTCTTT
NA,TRBV3-1/TRBV3-2,TRBJ2-1,TRBD2,CASSQDFRAGGEQFF,TGTGCCAGCAGCCAAGATTTTAGAGCGGGGGGTGAGCAGTTCTTC
once,TRBV5-8,TRBJ2-5,NA,CASSFHQETQYF,TGTGCCAGCAGCTTTCATCAAGAGACCCAGTACTTC
NA,TRBV6-5,TRBJ1-2,TRBD1,CASRTGGSYGYTF,TGTGCCAGCAGGACAGGGGGTAGCTATGGCTACACCTTC
few,TRBV7-9,TRBJ2-4,NA,CASSHIDRFQYF,TGTGCCAGCAGCCATATTGACAGATTTCAGTACTTC
NA,TRBV10-3,TRBJ1-2,TRBD1,CAISETGQDGYGYTF,TGTGCCATCAGTGAGACGGGACAGGACGGCTATGGCTACACCTTC
NA,TRBV20-1,TRBJ2-5,NA,CSAMAGAAQYF,TGCAGTGCTATGGCGGGGGCGGCCCAGTACTTC
once,TRBV11-2,TRBJ2-6,TRBD1,CASSLRDRASPGANVLTF,TGTGCCAGCAGCCTCCGGGACAGGGCATCTCCTGGGGCCAACGTCCTGACTTTC
NA,TRBV28,TRBJ1-1,TRBD1,CASSLAQGANLNTEAFF,TGTGCCAGCAGTTTGGCCCAGGGGGCAAATTTGAACACTGAAGCTTTCTTT
NA,TRBV29-1,TRBJ1-1,NA,CSGLTDLNTEAFF,TGCAGCGGGTTGACAGATTTGAACACTGAAGCTTTCTTT
NA,TRBV28,TRBJ1-2,NA,CASSLRYGYTF,TGTGCCAGCAGTTTACGGTATGGCTACACCTTC
NA,TRBV2,TRBJ2-3,TRBD1,CASNNRQGSTDTQYF,TGTGCCAGCAATAATAGACAGGGTAGCACAGATACGCAGTATTTT
few,TRBV5-1,TRBJ2-7,NA,CASSLSSTYEQYF,TGCGCCAGCAGCTTGAGCTCCACCTACGAGCAGTACTTC
NA,TRBV6-5,TRBJ1-3,NA,CASSRAGNSGNTIYF,TGTGCCAGCAGCCGTGCAGGGAACTCTGGAAACACCATATATTTT
NA,TRBV10-3,TRBJ1-6,NA,CAISELAEAYNSPLHF,TGTGCCATCAGTGAGTTGGCGGAAGCCTATAATTCACCCCTCCACTTT
NA,TRBV5-1,TRBJ2-7,TRBD1,CASSPDRGAYEQYF,TGCGCCAGCAGCCCGGACAGGGGAGCCTACGAGCAGTACTTC
NA,TRBV10-1,TRBJ1-6,NA,CASSYTGTGNSPLHF,TGCGCCAGCAGTTATACAGGTACGGGCAATTCACCCCTCCACTTT
NA,TRBV15,TRBJ2-6,NA,CATSRDRVSGANVLTF,TGTGCCACCAGCAGAGACAGGGTCTCCGGGGCCAACGTCCTGACTTTC
NA,TRBV9,TRBJ2-1,NA,CASSAQLWENYNEQFF,TGTGCCAGCAGCGCACAACTCTGGGAGAACTACAATGAGCAGTTCTTC
once,TRBV19,TRBJ1-4,NA,CASSDTGSEKLFF,TGTGCCAGTAGTGACACAGGGTCCGAAAAACTGTTTTTT